This TCR beta chain comes out of a study of blood T cell repertoires in COVID-19. Study context: PBMCs, B-cell-depleted T cells, or T cells provided the cDNA or gDNA that made up the material.

Sequencing was performed with immunoSEQ multiplex PCR; in TCRdb, only in-frame clones are kept and a portion is missing. This table holds roughly 400,000 clones, approximately 87% found once. V shed 5 bases and J shed 1 base, with 14 bases lying between them. In germline, CDR1 is LNHDA, CDR2 SQIVND (reference sequence). The CDR3 runs 15 residues. The rearrangement uses TRBV19 and TRBJ1-1; the D is unclear. This TCR was sampled from a woman aged 45-65 years who had recovered from COVID-19. Material for sequencing was PBMCs or T cells enriched from blood (not recorded which). The CDR3, as DNA: TGTGCCAGTAGTCCTAGCGGCATCTGGAACACTGAAGCTTTCTTT. Protein: CASSPSGIWNTEAFF.